The 9 T cell receptor beta chains given below trace back to one sample, sequenced in a study of vaccination and CD4 T cells after COVID-19. The treatment: approximately nine-day PBMC culture with coronavirus spike peptide pools or control peptides (ViraFEST assay). Sequencing of the DNA from cultured CD4+ T cells was carried out with the Oncomine TCR Beta short-read assay. TCRdb called the PCR reads again in MiXCR, with one record for every CDR3 protein. Found here are 9,500 to 15,000 distinct CDR3 sequences, about 53% of them singletons; the top ten hold approximately 19%. Antigen specificity for these receptors is unknown. Sequences were obtained from CD4+ T cells from blood, cultured in vitro. The source of these receptors is a human donor who had recovered from COVID-19.

This clonotype appeared a few times. The chain is built from TRBV4-3 and TRBJ2-5; 8 bases map to TRBD2. Germline V gives CDR1 LGHNA, CDR2 YSLEER. V shed 1 base and J 5 bases; nucleotides not matched to a gene: 12. The CDR3 sequence is 17 residues long. The CDR3 bases are TGCGCCAGCAGCCAAGGAATTACGGGAGGGCCGGGGGAGACCCAGTACTTC. Residues: CASSQGITGGPGETQYF.

J is TRBJ2-1 and V is TRBV7-9; D uncertain. The CDR3 runs 15 residues. V lost 0 bases, J lost 4 bases, and 10 bases lay in between. CDR1 and CDR2 from the germline V gene are SEHNR and FQNEAQ (reference sequence). The CDR3 reads CASSLAGLGYNEQFF. CDR3 nucleotide sequence: TGTGCCAGCAGCTTAGCGGGTCTAGGATACAATGAGCAGTTCTTC.

This clonotype was observed a handful of times. The rearrangement links TRBV7-2 to TRBJ2-3; 8 bases are shared with TRBD1. V lost 5 bases to trimming and J lost 1 base; unmatched junction nucleotides: 11. This CDR3 comprises 17 residues. CDR1 SGHTA and CDR2 FQGNSA come from the germline V gene. CDR3 sequence: CASSLSIQGGGTDTQYF. The CDR3 DNA reads TGTGCCAGCAGCCTCTCAATACAGGGGGGAGGCACAGATACGCAGTATTTT.

V gene TRBV4-1 combines with J gene TRBJ1-2; D perhaps matches TRBD1 (5 bases). Trimming stripped 1 base from V and 7 bases from J, with 16 bases between. The germline gives CDR1 MGHRA, CDR2 YSYEKL. This CDR3 has 15 amino acids. The CDR3 DNA reads TGCGCCAGCAGCCAAGGGACGGGGGGTCAGGGTGGCTACACCTTC. Encoded protein: CASSQGTGGQGGYTF.

This sequence joins TRBV7-9 and TRBJ1-1, with TRBD1 matching over 8 bases. Unmatched junction bases numbered 7, after V lost 5 bases and J lost 5 bases. The CDR3 runs 14 residues. From germline, CDR1 is SEHNR and CDR2 FQNEAQ (reference sequence). CDR3 coding DNA: TGTGCCAGCAGCAAAGGACAGGGAAGGACTGAAGCTTTCTTT. Its translation is CASSKGQGRTEAFF.

This chain uses TRBV7-2 with TRBJ2-3, with 9 bases that match TRBD2. J lost 2 bases, V lost 1 base, and 4 bases had no gene match. Germline lookup yields CDR1 SGHTA and CDR2 FQGNSA. This CDR3 comprises 16 residues. The CDR3 reads CASSLVSGRVTDTQYF. CDR3 DNA: TGTGCCAGCAGCTTAGTTAGCGGGAGAGTCACAGATACGCAGTATTTT.

This chain uses TRBV20-1 with TRBJ1-2; D is undetermined. Germline V gene data show CDR1 as DFQATT and CDR2 as SNEGSKA (reference sequence). The V end was cut by 3 bases, the J end by 4 bases, with 12 bases between. There are 13 residues in the CDR3. The CDR3 loop is CSASLAAGYGYTF. The CDR3 region has the DNA TGCAGTGCTAGTTTGGCAGCCGGCTATGGCTACACCTTC.

V and J are TRBV20-1 and TRBJ2-7; 14 positions match TRBD2. The trim removed 4 bases at V and 7 bases at J, leaving 6 bases unmatched. Germline-derived CDR1 and CDR2 are DFQATT and SNEGSKA (reference sequence). The CDR3 has 14 amino acids. CDR3 loop: CSATGLAGVREQYF. The CDR3 bases are TGCAGTGCTACGGGACTAGCGGGAGTGAGGGAGCAGTACTTC.

The chain employs TRBV2 and TRBJ1-5, with no clear D. CDR1 and CDR2 from the germline V gene are SNHLY and FYNNEI. This CDR3 is built from 15 residues. Deletions cut 4 bases from V and 2 bases from J, with 12 bases between. This chain's CDR3 is CASSVGPTGNQPQHF. In DNA, the CDR3 is TGTGCCAGCAGTGTTGGACCAACGGGCAATCAGCCCCAGCATTTT.